This T cell receptor beta chain was sequenced during a study of cytomegalovirus exposure and HLA in healthy donors. For the study at large: The roughly 100 million unique TCR beta sequences, from around 200 million T cells, were found by an earlier analysis. Overall study results and limits: Among donors in an Asian-associated ancestry cluster, a later analysis reportedly found fewer N-insertions than the roughly 610-donor mean. An analysis that was carried out later associated 17,000 or so TCR beta sequences with HLA alleles at 0.05 false discovery rate.

Use of 60 Vbeta and 13 Jbeta primers characterized the PCR. Produced via immunoSEQ multiplex PCR; TCRdb's table is partial and in-frame only. Among 140,000 or so clones, roughly 62% were seen once, and the ten largest hold about 1.8%. This CDR3 region has 12 residues. V was shortened by 5 bases and J by 9 bases, with 15 bases between the two germline ends. Germline CDR1 SQVTM, CDR2 ANQGSEA. This clone appeared a few times. The antigen is not known. Sequenced: PBMCs. The genes are TRBV29-1 and TRBJ2-3; D may be TRBD2 (5 bases). The sequence came from a male donor in good health and CMV-seronegative. The CDR3 DNA reads as TGCAGCGTTTCCTTACTACGAGGGACGCAGTATTTT. Translated: CSVSLLRGTQYF.